The sequence of this T cell receptor (beta chain) was determined in a study of blood T cell repertoires in COVID-19. Across the study: The United States, Italy and Spain supplied acute and convalescent COVID-19 samples. T cells, B-cell-depleted T cells, or PBMCs provided the cDNA or gDNA that served as material.

A few counts support this clone. V lost 0 bases, J lost 5 bases, and 18 bases lay in between. CDR1 LGHDT and CDR2 YNNKEL come from the germline V gene (reference sequence). The CDR3 totals 17 residues. In the original workflow: Amplification of reference gene primers was used by the study to estimate nucleated cell counts. TCRdb keeps only in-frame clones here, not all; method: immunoSEQ multiplex PCR. V and J calls and clone size are copied from that table; D and trimming were computed from the DNA. The sample includes over 20,000 clones, 80% to 90% of them seen just once. The TCR was taken from a human donor in a cohort sampled during active COVID-19. This chain joins TRBV3-1 (or the pseudogene TRBV3-2) and TRBJ2-3, with D possibly matching TRBD2 (5 bases). Sequences were obtained from peripheral blood. CDR3 nucleotides: TGTGCCAGCAGCCAAGATCTCGGACTCCTCTCGGGAGATACGCAGTATTTT. It yields the protein CASSQDLGLLSGDTQYF.